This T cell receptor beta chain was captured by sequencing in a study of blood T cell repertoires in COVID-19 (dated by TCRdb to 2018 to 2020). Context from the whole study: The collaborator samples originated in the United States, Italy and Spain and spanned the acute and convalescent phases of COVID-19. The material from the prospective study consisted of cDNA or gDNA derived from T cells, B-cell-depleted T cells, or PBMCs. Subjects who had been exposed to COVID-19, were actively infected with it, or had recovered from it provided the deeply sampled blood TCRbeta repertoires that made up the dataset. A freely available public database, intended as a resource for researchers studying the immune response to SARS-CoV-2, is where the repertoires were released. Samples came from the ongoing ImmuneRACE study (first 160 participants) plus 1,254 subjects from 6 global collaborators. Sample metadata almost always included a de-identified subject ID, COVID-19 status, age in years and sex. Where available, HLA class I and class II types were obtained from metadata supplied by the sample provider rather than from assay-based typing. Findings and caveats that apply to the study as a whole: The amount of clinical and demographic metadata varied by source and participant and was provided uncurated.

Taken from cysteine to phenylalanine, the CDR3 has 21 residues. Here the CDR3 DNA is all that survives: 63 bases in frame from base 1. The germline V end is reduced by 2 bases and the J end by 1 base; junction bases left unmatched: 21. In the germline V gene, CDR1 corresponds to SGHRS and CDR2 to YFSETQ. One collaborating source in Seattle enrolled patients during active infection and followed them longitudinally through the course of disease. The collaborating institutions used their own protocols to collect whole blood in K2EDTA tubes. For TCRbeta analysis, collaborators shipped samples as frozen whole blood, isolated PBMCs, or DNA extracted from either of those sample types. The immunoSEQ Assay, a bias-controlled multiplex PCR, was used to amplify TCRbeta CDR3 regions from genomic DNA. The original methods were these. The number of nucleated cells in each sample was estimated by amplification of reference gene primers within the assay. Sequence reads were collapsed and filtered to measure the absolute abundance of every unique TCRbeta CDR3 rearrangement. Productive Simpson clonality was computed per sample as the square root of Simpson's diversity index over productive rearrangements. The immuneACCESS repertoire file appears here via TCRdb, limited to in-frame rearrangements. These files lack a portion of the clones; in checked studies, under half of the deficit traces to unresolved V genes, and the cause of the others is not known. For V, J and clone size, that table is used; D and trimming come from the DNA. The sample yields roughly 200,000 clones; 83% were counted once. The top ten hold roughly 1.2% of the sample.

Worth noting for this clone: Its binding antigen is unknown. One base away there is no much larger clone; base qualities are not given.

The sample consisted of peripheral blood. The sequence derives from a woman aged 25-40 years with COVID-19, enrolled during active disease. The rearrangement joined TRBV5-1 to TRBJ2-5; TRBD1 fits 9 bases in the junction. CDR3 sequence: CASSLANSQGAIAAPQETQYF. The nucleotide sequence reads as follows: TGCGCCAGCAGCTTAGCGAACTCACAGGGGGCCATAGCGGCCCCCCAAGAGACCCAGTACTTC.